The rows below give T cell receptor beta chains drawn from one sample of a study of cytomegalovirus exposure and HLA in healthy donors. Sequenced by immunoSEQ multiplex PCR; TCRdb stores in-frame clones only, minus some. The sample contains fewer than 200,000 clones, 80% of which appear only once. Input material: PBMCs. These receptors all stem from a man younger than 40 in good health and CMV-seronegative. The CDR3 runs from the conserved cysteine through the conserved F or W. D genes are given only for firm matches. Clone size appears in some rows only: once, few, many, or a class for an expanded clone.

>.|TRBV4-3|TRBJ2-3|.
CASSQDGNRDWATQYF
TGCGCCAGCAGCCAAGACGGGAACAGGGATTGGGCTACGCAGTATTTT
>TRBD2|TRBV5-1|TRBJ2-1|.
CASSLSSGLAVYNEQFF
TGCGCCAGCAGCTTGTCTTCGGGACTAGCGGTTTACAATGAGCAGTTCTTC
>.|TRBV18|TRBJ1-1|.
CASSPPSNTEAFF
TGTGCCAGCTCACCACCGAGCAACACTGAAGCTTTCTTT
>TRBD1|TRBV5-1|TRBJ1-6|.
CASSYGTVYNSPLHF
TGCGCCAGCAGTTACGGGACAGTTTATAATTCACCCCTCCACTTT
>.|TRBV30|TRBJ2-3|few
CAWSLKGGYDTQYF
TGTGCCTGGAGTCTCAAGGGGGGGTACGATACGCAGTATTTT
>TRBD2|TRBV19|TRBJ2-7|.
CASSLSGSNNEQYF
TGTGCCAGTAGCCTTAGCGGGAGCAACAACGAGCAGTACTTC
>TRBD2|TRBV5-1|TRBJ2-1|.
CASSLGTSGFLNNEQFF
TGCGCCAGCAGCTTGGGCACTAGCGGGTTTTTGAACAATGAGCAGTTCTTC
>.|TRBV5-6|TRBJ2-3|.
CASSLDRTQGDTQYF
TGTGCCAGCAGCTTGGACAGGACCCAGGGGGATACGCAGTATTTT
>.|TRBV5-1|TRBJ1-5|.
CASSVDIQQPQHF
TGCGCCAGCAGCGTGGACATTCAACAGCCCCAGCATTTT
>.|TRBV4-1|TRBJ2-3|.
CASSRQTATDTQYF
TGCGCCAGCAGCCGACAGACTGCCACAGATACGCAGTATTTT
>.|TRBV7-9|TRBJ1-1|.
CASSPIGLQAFF
TGTGCCAGCAGTCCGATCGGACTCCAAGCTTTCTTT
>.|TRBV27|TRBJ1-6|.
CATRPRRTTSPLHF
TGTGCCACCCGGCCCCGTAGGACAACCTCACCCCTCCACTTT
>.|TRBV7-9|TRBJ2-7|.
CASSARTALGTYEQYF
TGTGCCAGCAGCGCCCGGACAGCCTTGGGTACGTACGAGCAGTACTTC
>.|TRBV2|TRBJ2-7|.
CASLGISSYEQYF
TGTGCCAGCCTCGGGATTTCATCCTACGAGCAGTACTTC
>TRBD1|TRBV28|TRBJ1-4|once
CASSFLTGGDNEKLFF
TGTGCCAGCAGTTTCTTGACAGGGGGAGATAATGAAAAACTGTTTTTT
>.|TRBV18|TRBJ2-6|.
CASSPTQTLSSGANVLTF
TGTGCCAGCTCACCAACGCAGACTTTGAGCTCTGGGGCCAACGTCCTGACTTTC
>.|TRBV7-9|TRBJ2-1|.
CASSINSGIHNEQFF
TGTGCCAGCAGCATTAATAGCGGCATCCACAATGAGCAGTTCTTC
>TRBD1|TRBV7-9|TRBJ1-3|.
CASSLKDREKGNTIYF
TGTGCCAGCAGCCTAAAGGACAGGGAGAAAGGAAACACCATATATTTT
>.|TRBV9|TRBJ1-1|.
CASSVAQGNTEAFF
TGTGCCAGCAGCGTGGCTCAGGGGAACACTGAAGCTTTCTTT
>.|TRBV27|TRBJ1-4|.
CASSLFGSNEKLFF
TGTGCCAGCAGTTTATTTGGGAGTAATGAAAAACTGTTTTTT
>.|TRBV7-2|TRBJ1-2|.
CASSFRRGNLDYGYTF
TGTGCCAGCAGCTTCCGGCGCGGGAACCTCGACTATGGCTACACCTTC
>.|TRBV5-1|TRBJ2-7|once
CASTRQSTDEQYF
TGCGCCAGCACGAGACAGTCCACCGACGAGCAGTACTTC
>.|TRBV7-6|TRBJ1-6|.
CASSLSNNSPLHF
TGTGCCAGCAGCTTATCTAATAATTCACCCCTCCACTTT
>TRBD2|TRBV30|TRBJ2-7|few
CAWRGLADEQYF
TGTGCCTGGAGGGGGCTAGCGGACGAGCAGTACTTC
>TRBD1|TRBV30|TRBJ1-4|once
CALYRGDDEKLFF
TGTGCCCTGTACAGGGGGGATGATGAAAAACTGTTTTTT
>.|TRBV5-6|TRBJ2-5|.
CASRPPWAQETQYF
TGTGCCAGCAGGCCCCCCTGGGCCCAAGAGACCCAGTACTTC
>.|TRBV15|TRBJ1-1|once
CATSREEMVAFF
TGTGCCACCAGCAGAGAGGAGATGGTGGCTTTCTTT
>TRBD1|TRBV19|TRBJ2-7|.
CASSRDREPYEQYF
TGTGCCAGTAGTAGGGACAGGGAGCCCTACGAGCAGTACTTC
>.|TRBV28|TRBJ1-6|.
CASSLPREGSPLHF
TGTGCCAGCAGTTTACCCCGGGAGGGCTCACCCCTCCACTTT
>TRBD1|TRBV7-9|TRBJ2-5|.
CASSLPTGSETQYF
TGTGCCAGCAGCTTGCCGACAGGGAGTGAGACCCAGTACTTC
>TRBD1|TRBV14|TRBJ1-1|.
CASSLDRGVLAEAFF
TGTGCCAGCAGCCTGGACAGGGGGGTTTTGGCTGAAGCTTTCTTT
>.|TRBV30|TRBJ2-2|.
CAWMVSMHPQTGELFF
TGTGCCTGGATGGTCAGTATGCATCCCCAAACCGGGGAGCTGTTTTTT
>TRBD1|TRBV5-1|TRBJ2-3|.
CASSLPVQGAADTQYF
TGCGCCAGCAGCTTACCCGTTCAGGGGGCGGCAGATACGCAGTATTTT
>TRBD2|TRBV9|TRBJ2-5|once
CASSVAASGLQETQYF
TGTGCCAGCAGCGTAGCGGCTAGCGGCCTCCAAGAGACCCAGTACTTC
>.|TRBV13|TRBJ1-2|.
CASSLQGQYGYTF
TGTGCCAGCAGCTTGCAGGGGCAATATGGCTACACCTTC
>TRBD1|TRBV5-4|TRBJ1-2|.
CASSSGTGGYGYTF
TGTGCCAGCAGCTCGGGGACAGGGGGATATGGCTACACCTTC
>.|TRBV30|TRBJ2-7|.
CAWSGGPPYEQYF
TGTGCCTGGAGTGGGGGGCCCCCCTACGAGCAGTACTTC
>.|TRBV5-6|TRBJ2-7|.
CASSWGQPYEQYF
TGTGCCAGCAGCTGGGGCCAGCCTTACGAGCAGTACTTC